Included here is one T cell receptor beta chain sequence, with context. The sample is drawn from a study of shared clonotypes between healthy human individuals. Turning to the study itself: Per donor, three plates held CD4 naive cells, three held CD4 memory, two held CD8 naive and one held CD8 memory.

CDR3 length: 15 residues. The germline V gene has CDR1 MNHNS and CDR2 SASEGT. V lost 4 bases and J lost 5; bases outside the gene matches: 4. Profiled with immunoSEQ multiplex PCR; TCRdb holds only in-frame clones, not every one. The data contain millions of clones, around 94% of them singletons. This receptor was taken from a man aged 18 to 29 in good health. The sequenced material came from naive CD4+ T cells sorted from blood. Subset of the sample: CD45RA+ positively selected. The chain is built from TRBV6-1 and TRBJ1-6, with 8 nucleotides matching TRBD1. DNA of the CDR3: TGTGCCAGCAGTGTCCGGGACAGGCATAATTCACCCCTCCACTTT. It codes for CASSVRDRHNSPLHF.